This T cell receptor (beta chain) was captured by sequencing in a study of blood T cell repertoires in COVID-19. At the level of the study: Acute and convalescent COVID-19 specimens originated in the United States, Italy and Spain.

This clone was counted once. Sequenced by immunoSEQ multiplex PCR; TCRdb stores in-frame clones only, minus some. The data hold about 210,000 clones, with about 91% observed a single time. This receptor was taken from a man aged 25-40 years with acute or convalescent COVID-19. Sequenced material: peripheral blood.

The CDR3 sequence is CASSIQLANQPQHF. CDR3 DNA: TGTGCCAGTAGTATACAGCTAGCCAATCAGCCCCAGCATTTT. The chain recombines TRBV19 with TRBJ1-5; unclear D gene. CDR1 and CDR2 from the germline V gene are LNHDA and SQIVND (reference sequence). This CDR3 has 14 residues. The V and J ends lost 2 bases and 3 bases respectively, with 8 bases between them.